Sequencing of this TCR beta chain was carried out in a study of control samples from healthy donors and cancer patients. With V trimmed by 6 bases and J by 8 bases, 3 bases remained unmatched. CDR3 length equals 11 residues. The germline CDR1 and CDR2 sequences are MNHEY and SVGAGI. Using immunoSEQ multiplex PCR, the repertoire was profiled, and TCRdb retains in-frame clones only, with some absent. The table has tens of thousands of clones, around four fifths seen once. This TCR was recovered from a man younger than 45 in good health. V and J are TRBV6-5 and TRBJ1-2, with 7 bases that match TRBD1. Sequenced: blood. This CDR3 is CASSWTGGYTF. As DNA, the CDR3 is TGTGCCAGCAGCTGGACAGGAGGCTACACCTTC.